This TCR beta chain was observed in a study of cytomegalovirus exposure and HLA in healthy donors. Study-level results: A later analysis reported that several of the most significant clusters appeared to be linked to common viral pathogens, among them Epstein-Barr virus. Some segments of the V type, notably TRBV6-2 and TRBV6-3, were excluded as indistinguishable. Another analysis was done later, and it associated over 15,000 TCR beta sequences with HLA alleles at 0.05 false discovery rate.

The V gene's germline CDR1 is MDHEN and CDR2 SYDVKM. V lost 6 bases, J lost 9 bases, and 10 bases stayed unmatched. The CDR3 has 14 residues. PCR amplification relied on 60 Vbeta primers (plus 13 Jbeta primers). In the authors' workflow: In a later analysis, of roughly 83 million unique beta chains, about 12 million appeared in at least two donors. Libraries were prepared by immunoSEQ multiplex PCR; TCRdb keeps only in-frame clonotypes and omits some of them. V and J calls and clone size are those listed in that table; D and trimming were worked out from the DNA. This table has tens of thousands of clones, 82% appearing once. With respect to this clone: As yet, its antigen is unknown.

This clonotype originated in a man younger than 30 in good health and CMV-seronegative. The specimen sequenced was PBMCs. V usage is TRBV28 and J usage is TRBJ2-1; 8 bases are a match to TRBD1. CDR3 bases: TGTGCCAGCAGCCCTGACAGGGGTACACGTGAGCAGTTCTTC. Its protein is CASSPDRGTREQFF.